These 4 T cell receptor beta chains share one sample of origin, sequenced in a study of blood T cell repertoires in COVID-19. Clones were sequenced by immunoSEQ multiplex PCR, and TCRdb holds only the in-frame ones, with some missing. In the table there are some 40,000 clones, about 85% of which are singletons. What was sequenced was peripheral blood. Every receptor here comes from a woman of 80 years or more with acute or convalescent COVID-19.

The CDR3 loop is CASSPGLAPEGEQFF. The CDR3 DNA follows: TGCGCCAGCAGCCCGGGACTAGCGCCAGAGGGTGAGCAGTTCTTC. The chain carries TRBV5-1 and TRBJ2-1; 10 bases fit TRBD2. Germline V CDR1 and CDR2: SGHRS, YFSETQ. The CDR3 sequence is 15 residues long. Losses at the gene ends were 4 bases for V and 9 bases for J; bases not matched to a gene: 10.

The gene calls are TRBV6-5 and TRBJ1-4; TRBD1 matches at 8 bases. Trimming cost V 6 bases and J 3 bases; bases outside gene matches: 6. Germline CDR1 is MNHEY and CDR2 is SVGAGI. This CDR3 region has 15 residues. The CDR3 loop reads CASSYQGAANEKLFF. As DNA, the CDR3 is TGTGCCAGCAGCTACCAGGGGGCTGCTAATGAAAAACTGTTTTTT.

This chain uses TRBV5-5 with TRBJ1-1; tentative D call: TRBD1 (6 bases). The germline CDR1 and CDR2 sequences are SGHKS and YYEKEE (reference sequence). V gave up 4 bases and J gave up 6 bases, with 25 bases separating them. The CDR3 sequence is 17 residues long. The CDR3, as DNA: TGTGCCAGCAGCCAAGTACTCGCGACAGGCCGAGGATCTGAAGCTTTCTTT. It encodes CASSQVLATGRGSEAFF.

This clone came up once. The chain carries TRBV10-2 and TRBJ2-3; TRBD1 is a possible D gene (7 bases). Trimming left V 0 bases short and J 1 base short, with 17 bases between. The CDR3 is 18 residues long. The germline V gene encodes CDR1 WSHSY and CDR2 SAAADI. CDR3 region: CASSESAGGTFRTDTQYF. The CDR3 DNA reads TGCGCCAGCAGTGAGTCGGCAGGGGGGACTTTTCGCACAGATACGCAGTATTTT.